The following is a TCR beta chain sequence with its context. This entry is derived from a study of blood T cells in healthy people across ages. For the second PCR, which ran for roughly 6 to 11 cycles, a sample-barcoded 5' primer and a J-beta primer mix were used. MiXCR, run by TCRdb on the 5' RACE reads, gives a single entry per CDR3 protein. This sample carries more than 1,400,000 distinct CDR3 sequences, approximately 38% of them seen once, and the ten largest clones take 7.9%. Donors gave 9 to 10 milliliters of peripheral blood apiece. Total RNA, at least 6 micrograms per sample, came from PBMCs. The receptor's source is a woman under 30 in good health. Sequenced material: blood.

The CDR3 DNA reads as TGTGCCAGCAGTGGAGGAGTCAGCTACAATGAGCAGTTCTTC. This translates into CASSGGVSYNEQFF. This chain connects TRBV6-5 to TRBJ2-1, with D perhaps matching TRBD2 (5 bases). The CDR3 is 14 amino acids. Looked up from germline, CDR1 is MNHEY and CDR2 is SVGAGI. Trimming stripped 5 bases from V and 3 bases from J, with 11 bases between.